This is a list of T cell receptor beta chains from one sample in a study of blood T cell repertoires in COVID-19. The assay was immunoSEQ multiplex PCR, and TCRdb's table has in-frame clones only and misses some. This repertoire shows around 120,000 clones, roughly 90% found once; its top ten account for 3.5% to 5.5%. The sequencing sample was made of peripheral blood. The receptors originated from a man in his sixties with COVID-19, enrolled during active disease. Each CDR3 is given without its conserved first and last residue.

CDR3 protein	V gene	J gene
ASSQTGYQPQH	TRBV27	TRBJ1-5
AISGAAGGNEQF	TRBV10-3	TRBJ2-1
ASSPLTASTEQY	TRBV18	TRBJ2-7
ASSVVQDSYEQY	TRBV9	TRBJ2-7
ASSQTGGENIQY	TRBV4-1	TRBJ2-4
ASSQDGREYSYNEQF	TRBV4-3	TRBJ2-1
AWSVRGAGTYYGYT	TRBV30	TRBJ1-2
ASSYRADSSYNEQF	TRBV6-5	TRBJ2-1
ASSQDREFGNTIY	TRBV3-1/TRBV3-2	TRBJ1-3
ASSQEVHANYGYT	TRBV4-1	TRBJ1-2
ASSQDLGQGEAPLH	TRBV4-3	TRBJ1-6
ASSFGQGRTEAF	TRBV2	TRBJ1-1
ASSRPNRGGTGELF	TRBV5-1	TRBJ2-2
SVAGQGDEKLF	TRBV29-1	TRBJ1-4
ASSVTTGGRNEKLF	TRBV5-6	TRBJ1-4
ASSLSPGTGYNSPLH	TRBV27	TRBJ1-6
ASSLSGRSYNEQF	TRBV7-9	TRBJ2-1
ASSQDPEGGNEQF	TRBV4-3	TRBJ2-1
SVDRLASGNEQF	TRBV29-1	TRBJ2-1
ASSRGLAGTGGELF	TRBV7-7	TRBJ2-2
ASSLGVLGAYEQY	TRBV7-3	TRBJ2-7
ASSRGTANTEAF	TRBV28	TRBJ1-1
ASSIEGGGNYGYT	TRBV19	TRBJ1-2
ASSEKAGGLDIQY	TRBV2	TRBJ2-4
ASSDRLANYGYT	TRBV27	TRBJ1-2
ASSLPTASSGETQY	TRBV3-1/TRBV3-2	TRBJ2-5
ASSQTSGRLDEQF	TRBV14	TRBJ2-1
ASSPVTDTQY	TRBV7-2	TRBJ2-3
SASAMRGTDTQY	TRBV20-1	TRBJ2-3
ASSPQGNGYT	TRBV6-5	TRBJ1-2
ASSPDTGELF	TRBV7-3	TRBJ2-2
ASPGTGGYYGYT	TRBV21-1	TRBJ1-2
ARLFRGPHEQY	TRBV5-4	TRBJ2-7
ASIEGASSGNTIY	TRBV28	TRBJ1-3
ASRADPTFNSEQY	TRBV2	TRBJ2-7
SVLLLEAF	TRBV29-1	TRBJ1-1
ASSVVQGALSEQY	TRBV9	TRBJ2-7
ASSILNRNEQF	TRBV19	TRBJ2-1
ASSLTGGGELF	TRBV6-5	TRBJ2-2
ASSVGAGAVQETQY	TRBV9	TRBJ2-5
ASSYGTSGHSGQY	TRBV6-2/TRBV6-3	TRBJ2-7
ASSSYRGREAF	TRBV7-6	TRBJ1-1
SVEGGRRQETQY	TRBV29-1	TRBJ2-5
ASSPQGWGSPLH	TRBV7-3	TRBJ1-6
ASSPGTSYEQY	TRBV18	TRBJ2-7
ASSSPNSDTQY	TRBV7-2	TRBJ2-3
SASFGGRTSYEQY	TRBV20-1	TRBJ2-7
ASSNVARGSGNTIY	TRBV19	TRBJ1-3
ASTGTGVTEAF	TRBV6-6	TRBJ1-1
ASSPRQAQDTIY	TRBV19	TRBJ1-3
ASSSTGLNTEAF	TRBV28	TRBJ1-1
ASSPMFGNQPQH	TRBV7-9	TRBJ1-5
ASGLDGGTQY	TRBV12-5	TRBJ2-5
ASSPDGDVGTEAF	TRBV28	TRBJ1-1
ASSQDSVSYYEQF	TRBV14	TRBJ2-1
ASSSFGGTYNEQF	TRBV7-9	TRBJ2-1
ASSLAVATGELF	TRBV5-1	TRBJ2-2
ASRLVDEQF	TRBV6-5	TRBJ2-1
ASSIDRGGAGELF	TRBV6-5	TRBJ2-2